The rows below give T cell receptor beta chains drawn from one sample of a study of T cells after yellow fever vaccination. TCRdb redid the calling of the 5' RACE reads with MiXCR, one entry per CDR3 protein. Among roughly 340,000 distinct CDR3 sequences, about 9.5% were seen once, and the ten largest hold more than 15%. Sequencing was performed on PBMCs, taken on the day of the first yellow fever vaccination. The receptors come from a man between 18 and 29 years old who received the YFV17D yellow fever vaccine. Each CDR3 is given with its conserved first and last residue. Each record gives: clone size, V gene, J gene, D gene, CDR3 protein, CDR3 DNA. The D gene is left open where the match is weak. Size values are once, few and many counts, or a class for expanded clones, and some rows have none.

abundance: few
v_gene: TRBV7-8
j_gene: TRBJ2-3
d_gene: TRBD2
CDR3aa: CASSLRDSGGATDTQYF
CDR3nt: TGTGCCAGCAGCTTACGGGATAGCGGGGGGGCAACAGATACGCAGTATTTT

abundance: few
v_gene: TRBV6-1
j_gene: TRBJ1-6
d_gene: .
CDR3aa: CASSLVGGTRSPLHF
CDR3nt: TGTGCCAGCAGCCTTGTGGGAGGCACCCGTTCACCCCTCCACTTT

abundance: few
v_gene: TRBV7-2
j_gene: TRBJ2-3
d_gene: .
CDR3aa: CASSLAVRPDTQYF
CDR3nt: TGTGCCAGCAGCTTAGCAGTCCGCCCAGATACGCAGTATTTT

abundance: .
v_gene: TRBV28
j_gene: TRBJ1-5
d_gene: .
CDR3aa: CASTPMLEGVSQPQHF
CDR3nt: TGTGCCAGCACCCCTATGTTAGAAGGGGTCAGTCAGCCCCAGCATTTT

abundance: few
v_gene: TRBV7-2
j_gene: TRBJ2-5
d_gene: TRBD1
CDR3aa: CASSQDRGVEETQYF
CDR3nt: TGTGCCAGCAGTCAGGACAGGGGCGTGGAAGAGACCCAGTACTTC

abundance: few
v_gene: TRBV29-1
j_gene: TRBJ2-6
d_gene: .
CDR3aa: CSVEDPAGANVLTF
CDR3nt: TGCAGCGTTGAAGACCCGGCTGGGGCCAACGTCCTGACTTTC

abundance: few
v_gene: TRBV29-1
j_gene: TRBJ2-7
d_gene: .
CDR3aa: CSVPSQGFGQYF
CDR3nt: TGCAGCGTCCCATCCCAGGGGTTCGGGCAGTACTTC

abundance: .
v_gene: TRBV20-1
j_gene: TRBJ1-2
d_gene: .
CDR3aa: CSSRTRGYGYTF
CDR3nt: TGCAGCTCCCGCACACGGGGCTATGGCTACACCTTC

abundance: many
v_gene: TRBV4-3
j_gene: TRBJ1-6
d_gene: .
CDR3aa: CASSQEIRVGSPLHF
CDR3nt: TGCGCCAGCAGCCAAGAAATAAGGGTTGGTTCACCCCTCCACTTT

abundance: .
v_gene: TRBV10-1
j_gene: TRBJ2-5
d_gene: .
CDR3aa: CASMRETQYF
CDR3nt: TGCGCCAGCATGAGGGAGACCCAGTACTTC

abundance: .
v_gene: TRBV10-3
j_gene: TRBJ2-3
d_gene: .
CDR3aa: CAISDQGIGADTQYF
CDR3nt: TGTGCCATCAGTGATCAGGGGATAGGAGCAGATACGCAGTATTTT

abundance: few
v_gene: TRBV4-1
j_gene: TRBJ2-1
d_gene: .
CDR3aa: CASSRRIRVNDEQFF
CDR3nt: TGCGCCAGCAGCCGCAGAATCCGGGTAAATGATGAGCAGTTCTTC

abundance: few
v_gene: TRBV10-3
j_gene: TRBJ1-2
d_gene: .
CDR3aa: CAISEEGGYTF
CDR3nt: TGTGCCATCAGTGAGGAGGGGGGCTACACCTTC

abundance: .
v_gene: TRBV24-1
j_gene: TRBJ2-3
d_gene: .
CDR3aa: CATSDLTDTTDTQYF
CDR3nt: TGTGCCACCAGTGATTTGACAGATACCACAGATACGCAGTATTTT